A selection of T cell receptor beta chains follows, all from one sample in a study of blood T cell repertoires in COVID-19. The repertoire was sequenced with immunoSEQ multiplex PCR; TCRdb's copy has only in-frame clones and lacks some. This table has hundreds of thousands of clones, roughly 86% appearing once. The sample was peripheral blood. Every receptor here comes from a woman aged 30 to 39 with acute or convalescent COVID-19. CDR3s include the opening cysteine and the closing phenylalanine or tryptophan. The D gene is left open where the match is weak. Clone size, where shown, is once, few, many, or a class for clones that have expanded.

j_call | v_call | d_call | clone_size | cdr3_aa | cdr3_nt
TRBJ1-3 | TRBV9 | TRBD1 | NA | CASSVTQGASGNTIYF | TGTGCCAGCAGCGTTACTCAGGGGGCTTCTGGAAACACCATATATTTT
TRBJ1-5 | TRBV11-2 | NA | once | CASSVSGSQPQHF | TGTGCCAGCAGCGTGTCAGGTTCTCAGCCCCAGCATTTT
TRBJ2-5 | TRBV9 | NA | NA | CASSVASQETQYF | TGTGCCAGCAGCGTAGCCTCCCAAGAGACCCAGTACTTC
TRBJ1-4 | TRBV30 | NA | NA | CAWSVLQGGEKLFF | TGTGCCTGGAGTGTACTACAGGGTGGAGAAAAACTGTTTTTT
TRBJ2-3 | TRBV6-2/TRBV6-3 | NA | NA | CASSNWDTQYF | TGTGCCAGCAGCAACTGGGATACGCAGTATTTT
TRBJ1-2 | TRBV2 | NA | few | CASSWGDFYTF | TGTGCCAGCAGCTGGGGGGACTTTTACACCTTC
TRBJ1-1 | TRBV7-9 | NA | NA | CASSFRQRNTEAFF | TGTGCCAGCAGCTTCAGACAGAGGAACACTGAAGCTTTCTTT
TRBJ2-7 | TRBV18 | NA | NA | CASSLKDIAYEQYF | TGTGCCAGCTCACTCAAGGACATAGCCTACGAGCAGTACTTC
TRBJ2-1 | TRBV19 | TRBD2 | NA | CASSVRAGRGTSGRNEQFF | TGTGCCAGTAGTGTCAGGGCGGGGCGCGGGACTAGCGGGAGGAATGAGCAGTTCTTC
TRBJ2-2 | TRBV5-1 | NA | NA | CASSIRGLGRNTGELFF | TGCGCCAGCAGCATCAGGGGCCTAGGGAGAAACACCGGGGAGCTGTTTTTT
TRBJ1-5 | TRBV10-3 | TRBD1 | NA | CAISTGQYSNQPQHF | TGTGCCATCTCGACAGGGCAATATAGCAATCAGCCCCAGCATTTT
TRBJ2-2 | TRBV29-1 | NA | NA | CSARTENTGELFF | TGCAGCGCTCGGACTGAGAACACCGGGGAGCTGTTTTTT
TRBJ2-4 | TRBV6-1 | NA | NA | CASSEFPDYKNIQYF | TGTGCCAGCAGTGAATTCCCCGACTACAAAAACATTCAGTACTTC
TRBJ2-7 | TRBV6-2/TRBV6-3 | TRBD1 | many | CASSHDRGSDEQYF | TGTGCCAGCAGTCATGACAGGGGGTCAGACGAGCAGTACTTC
TRBJ2-6 | TRBV6-1 | TRBD1 | NA | CASSEAPQGAGGANVLTF | TGTGCCAGCAGTGAAGCGCCACAGGGGGCTGGGGGGGCCAACGTCCTGACTTTC
TRBJ1-4 | TRBV18 | TRBD1 | NA | CASSPDRGGSEKLFF | TGTGCCAGCTCACCGGACAGGGGCGGTAGCGAAAAACTGTTTTTT
TRBJ1-2 | TRBV19 | NA | NA | CASNNMRQSNYGYTF | TGTGCCAGTAATAATATGAGACAGAGTAACTATGGCTACACCTTC
TRBJ2-7 | TRBV7-6 | NA | once | CASSFKGDRAGEQYF | TGTGCCAGCAGCTTTAAAGGGGACCGGGCGGGGGAGCAGTACTTC
TRBJ1-6 | TRBV18 | NA | NA | CASSPRQYSSPLHF | TGTGCCAGCTCACCTAGACAGTACAGTTCACCCCTCCACTTT
TRBJ1-5 | TRBV30 | TRBD1 | NA | CAWSVSDRGFGQPQHF | TGTGCCTGGAGCGTATCGGACAGGGGTTTCGGGCAGCCCCAGCATTTT
TRBJ2-3 | TRBV30 | NA | NA | CAWTSLGGWSTDTQYF | TGTGCCTGGACCTCCCTAGGTGGGTGGTCCACAGATACGCAGTATTTT
TRBJ1-1 | TRBV2 | TRBD1 | NA | CASRADSRGQGEAFF | TGTGCCAGCAGAGCAGACTCCAGGGGGCAAGGTGAAGCTTTCTTT
TRBJ1-5 | TRBV19 | NA | few | CASSIIGGNQPQHF | TGTGCCAGTAGTATAATCGGGGGCAATCAGCCCCAGCATTTT
TRBJ2-1 | TRBV12-5 | TRBD2 | NA | CASGSPAGLGSYEQFF | TGTGCTAGTGGTTCACCAGCCGGACTAGGTAGCTATGAGCAGTTCTTC
TRBJ2-1 | TRBV9 | TRBD2 | NA | CASSGGTSGDYNEQFF | TGTGCCAGCAGCGGGGGGACTAGCGGGGATTACAATGAGCAGTTCTTC
TRBJ1-4 | TRBV3-1/TRBV3-2 | TRBD1 | NA | CASSQDSDRGCEKLFF | TGTGCCAGCAGCCAAGATTCAGACAGGGGGTGTGAAAAACTGTTTTTT
TRBJ2-2 | TRBV2 | NA | NA | CAWVGGKNTGELFF | TGTGCTTGGGTTGGCGGGAAGAACACCGGGGAGCTGTTTTTT
TRBJ2-7 | TRBV6-5 | TRBD2 | once | CASRILAGAYEQYF | TGTGCCAGCCGAATTCTAGCGGGAGCCTACGAGCAGTACTTC
TRBJ2-1 | TRBV5-8 | TRBD1 | NA | CASSLGTGGPYNEQFF | TGTGCCAGCAGCTTGGGGACAGGGGGCCCCTACAATGAGCAGTTCTTC
TRBJ2-3 | TRBV4-2 | TRBD1 | NA | CASSQFQQGRRTDTQYF | TGTGCCAGCAGCCAGTTTCAACAGGGGCGACGCACAGATACGCAGTATTTT
TRBJ1-1 | TRBV18 | TRBD1 | NA | CASSPLPEGGKAFF | TGTGCCAGCTCACCACTACCGGAAGGGGGCAAAGCTTTCTTT
TRBJ2-7 | TRBV5-1 | NA | NA | CASSLVSYEQYF | TGCGCCAGCAGCTTGGTTAGTTACGAGCAGTACTTC
TRBJ1-1 | TRBV6-5 | NA | few | CASSYGGKNTEAFF | TGTGCCAGCAGTTACGGGGGGAAGAACACTGAAGCTTTCTTT
TRBJ1-5 | TRBV30 | NA | NA | CAWSPQGYSNQPQHF | TGTGCCTGGAGTCCCCAGGGATATAGCAATCAGCCCCAGCATTTT
TRBJ2-7 | TRBV7-2 | TRBD1 | NA | CASSSRTGGIYEQYF | TGTGCCAGCAGCTCAAGGACAGGGGGAATCTACGAGCAGTACTTC
TRBJ2-1 | TRBV24-1 | TRBD2 | NA | CATSDASGSYNEQFF | TGTGCCACCAGTGATGCTAGCGGGAGCTACAATGAGCAGTTCTTC
TRBJ2-7 | TRBV18 | NA | NA | CASSPWRGQVYHEQYF | TGTGCCAGCTCACCCTGGAGGGGGCAAGTCTACCACGAGCAGTACTTC
TRBJ1-1 | TRBV19 | NA | NA | CASRYAPDTFTEAFF | TGTGCCAGTAGATACGCCCCGGACACCTTTACAGAAGCTTTCTTT
TRBJ2-1 | TRBV7-3 | NA | NA | CASSRTKGPYNEQFF | TGTGCCAGCAGCAGAACGAAGGGGCCCTACAATGAGCAGTTCTTC
TRBJ2-5 | TRBV7-6 | NA | NA | CASSLASRPQETQYF | TGTGCCAGCAGCTTAGCCTCCAGGCCCCAAGAGACCCAGTACTTC
TRBJ1-5 | TRBV29-1 | NA | NA | CSVEVGGNQPQHF | TGCAGCGTTGAAGTAGGGGGCAATCAGCCCCAGCATTTT